These T cell receptor beta chains were read from a single sample in a study of post-analysis software for immune sequencing data. TCRdb re-called the PCR reads through MiXCR, storing one row per CDR3 protein. The table has about 500,000 distinct CDR3 sequences, roughly 45% seen once. What was sequenced was blood. These receptors originate from a girl under 18 with multiple sclerosis. CDR3s include the opening cysteine and the closing phenylalanine or tryptophan. The D gene is left open where the match is weak. The size of a clone is reported for some rows only, either as once, few or many, or as a class for expanded clones.

clone_size j_call v_call d_call cdr3_aa cdr3_nt
few TRBJ2-7 TRBV3-1 NA CASSHGETVDEQYF TGTGCCAGCAGCCACGGAGAAACGGTGGACGAGCAGTACTTC
NA TRBJ1-3 TRBV28 NA CASSKNGNSGNTIYF TGTGCCAGCAGTAAAAACGGGAACTCTGGAAACACCATATATTTT
NA TRBJ2-2 TRBV29-1 TRBD1 CSGQGYTGELFF TGCAGCGGACAGGGTTACACCGGGGAGCTGTTTTTT
NA TRBJ1-4 TRBV5-4 TRBD1 CASSADRVNEKLFF TGTGCCAGCAGCGCGGACAGGGTCAATGAAAAACTGTTTTTT
few TRBJ2-5 TRBV25-1 NA CASSDTAGSIWQETQYF TGTGCCAGCAGTGATACAGCGGGCTCGATCTGGCAAGAGACCCAGTACTTC
NA TRBJ2-5 TRBV7-2 NA CASSPGHLYQETQYF TGTGCCAGCAGCCCGGGACACCTGTACCAAGAGACCCAGTACTTC
NA TRBJ2-5 TRBV7-6 NA CASSSQRGTQYF TGTGCCAGTAGCTCTCAGAGAGGGACCCAGTACTTC
NA TRBJ2-1 TRBV20-1 TRBD2 CSARKAGGLANEQFF TGCAGTGCTAGAAAGGCGGGAGGGCTCGCCAATGAGCAGTTCTTC
NA TRBJ2-7 TRBV3-1 NA CASSQVQSSYEQYF TGTGCCAGCAGCCAAGTTCAGAGCTCCTACGAGCAGTACTTC
few TRBJ2-1 TRBV3-1 NA CASRHFGRRRYNEQFF TGTGCCAGCAGACATTTTGGTCGTCGTAGATACAATGAGCAGTTCTTC
NA TRBJ2-3 TRBV11-2 TRBD2 CASSFIAGGPTDTQYF TGTGCCAGTAGCTTTATAGCGGGAGGGCCCACAGATACGCAGTATTTT
NA TRBJ1-2 TRBV28 NA CASSKTGNYGYTF TGTGCCAGCAGCAAAACAGGGAACTATGGCTACACCTTC
NA TRBJ2-3 TRBV5-1 NA CASSYFDTDTQYF TGCGCCAGCAGCTACTTCGACACAGATACGCAGTATTTT
NA TRBJ2-7 TRBV10-1 NA CASAMTSQNEQYF TGCGCCAGCGCAATGACTAGTCAAAACGAGCAGTACTTC
NA TRBJ1-2 TRBV7-2 TRBD1 CASSTRDRDGYGYTF TGTGCCAGCAGCACGAGGGACAGGGACGGCTATGGCTACACCTTC
NA TRBJ2-3 TRBV20-1 TRBD2 CSAGPGLAASTDTQYF TGCAGTGCTGGACCGGGACTAGCGGCCAGCACAGATACGCAGTATTTT
few TRBJ2-1 TRBV7-9 TRBD1 CASSRRLRDRDPNEQFF TGTGCCAGCAGCCGGCGTCTCCGGGACAGGGATCCCAATGAGCAGTTCTTC
NA TRBJ1-2 TRBV5-1 TRBD1 CASRPAQGVNYGYTF TGCGCCAGCAGACCCGCGCAGGGGGTAAACTATGGCTACACCTTC
NA TRBJ2-1 TRBV28 TRBD2 CASTGGTEREAGNEQFF TGTGCCAGCACGGGCGGTACGGAGCGGGAGGCGGGGAATGAGCAGTTCTTC
NA TRBJ2-5 TRBV28 NA CASRHESEQYF TGTGCCAGCAGACACGAATCGGAGCAGTACTTC
NA TRBJ2-3 TRBV12-3/TRBV12-4 TRBD2 CASSLSWRGDTDTQYF TGTGCCAGCAGTTTATCTTGGCGGGGGGACACAGATACGCAGTATTTT
few TRBJ2-7 TRBV24-1 NA CATSDTYEQYF TGTGCCACCAGTGATACCTACGAGCAGTACTTC
NA TRBJ2-1 TRBV5-1 NA CASSKRRAFFNEQFF TGCGCCAGCAGCAAAAGGAGGGCCTTTTTCAATGAGCAGTTCTTC
many TRBJ2-5 TRBV29-1 TRBD1 CSVDRGGETQYF TGCAGCGTGGACAGGGGTGGGGAGACCCAGTACTTC
NA TRBJ2-1 TRBV27 NA CASSFISYRSEGLNEQFF TGTGCCAGCAGTTTTATATCCTACCGGTCGGAAGGGCTCAATGAGCAGTTCTTC
few TRBJ2-7 TRBV7-2 NA CASSLERGPYEQYF TGTGCCAGCAGCTTAGAACGCGGACCCTACGAGCAGTACTTC
NA TRBJ1-1 TRBV7-2 TRBD1 CASSRDRVGAFF TGTGCCAGCAGCAGGGACAGGGTGGGGGCTTTCTTT
NA TRBJ2-1 TRBV20-1 TRBD2 CSARALRRETYNEQFF TGCAGTGCTAGAGCGCTCCGGCGGGAGACCTACAATGAGCAGTTCTTC